A single sample gave rise to the 9 T cell receptor beta chains below, sequenced in a study of molecular identifiers for immune sequencing clone quantification. TCRdb re-called the PCR reads with MiXCR, one entry per CDR3 protein. The profile shows more than 450,000 distinct CDR3 sequences, around 21% of them singletons. The sequencing sample was made of naive CD8+ T cells from blood, with Jurkat cell RNA spiked in. Subset noted: FACS-sorted CD8+CD4-CCR7+CD45RA+ naive T cells. The receptors shown here come from a human donor in good health. Some libraries in this study had Jurkat cell RNA spiked in.

This clonotype was observed a few times. V gene TRBV24-1 combines with J gene TRBJ2-1; no reliable D call. Trimming pared 2 bases from V and 8 bases from J, leaving 6 bases between. CDR1 KGHDR and CDR2 SFDVKD come from the germline V gene. There are 12 residues in the CDR3. The CDR3 DNA reads TGTGCCACCAGTGATTCCCCGGATGAGCAGTTCTTC. Protein product: CATSDSPDEQFF.

Many counts were recorded for this clonotype. The chain links TRBV19 to TRBJ2-3; D not resolved. V lost 3 bases, J lost 0 bases, and 10 bases lay in between. Germline V CDR1 and CDR2: LNHDA, SQIVND (reference sequence). This CDR3 region has 15 residues. For the CDR3, the DNA is TGTGCCAGTAGTATCGAGGTCTCTAGCACAGATACGCAGTATTTT. Its translation is CASSIEVSSTDTQYF.

Points on this clonotype: With a much larger clone just one base away, this may be a read error. The rearrangement uses TRBV13 and TRBJ2-2; tentative D call: TRBD2 (6 bases). Germline V lookup: CDR1 PRHDT, CDR2 FYEKMQ (reference sequence). The CDR3 extends over 14 amino acids. The CDR3 region is CASREGMNTGGLFF. Written as DNA, the CDR3 is TGTGCCAGCAGGGAGGGGATGAACACCGGGGGGCTGTTTTTT.

Points on this clonotype: This may stem from a read error, because a much larger clone lies one nucleotide away. The V call is TRBV28, the J call TRBJ2-7, with D tentatively TRBD2 (5 bases). This CDR3 contains 13 residues. Germline-derived CDR1 and CDR2 are MDHEN and SYDVKM. CDR3 in DNA: TGTGCCAACAGTTTCGGAGGCACCTACGAGCAGTACTTC. Protein: CANSFGGTYEQYF.

This clonotype was seen repeatedly, ten times or more. The DNA for the CDR3 is TGTGCCAGCAGTTCCCAGGACAGGGGTGGCAATCAGCCCCAGCATTTT. Amino acid sequence: CASSSQDRGGNQPQHF. The chain is built from TRBV6-2 or TRBV6-3 and TRBJ1-5; TRBD1 agrees at 9 bases. Germline V gives CDR1 MNHEY, CDR2 SVGEGT. The CDR3 runs 16 residues. Trimming removed 4 bases from V and 2 bases from J; junction bases left unmatched: 6.

This clonotype was counted only a few times. The gene calls are TRBV7-9 and TRBJ2-7, with 8 bases lining up with TRBD2. The germline gives CDR1 SEHNR, CDR2 FQNEAQ (reference sequence). The CDR3 totals 13 residues. With 5 bases clipped from V and 5 bases from J, the junction kept 5 bases outside the gene matches. The CDR3 here is CASSPGLVNEQYF. The CDR3 bases are TGTGCCAGCAGCCCGGGACTAGTCAACGAGCAGTACTTC. The whole variable domain, filled in from reference TRBV7-9 and TRBJ2-7, reads DTGVSQNPRHKITKRGQNVTFRCDPISEHNRLYWYRQTLGQGPEFLTYFQNEAQLEKSRLLSDRFSAERPKGSFSTLEIQRTEQGDSAMYLCASSPGLVNEQYFGPGTRLTVT.

A few counts support this clonotype. This chain joins TRBV4-3 and TRBJ2-1; tentatively, D is TRBD1 (6 bases). The CDR3 length is 15 residues. Germline V gene data show CDR1 as LGHNA and CDR2 as YSLEER. Trimming pared 4 bases from V and 2 bases from J, leaving 12 bases between. CDR3 DNA: TGCGCCAGCAGCCTGGACAGACTGACCTACAATGAGCAGTTCTTC. Translated: CASSLDRLTYNEQFF.

This clonotype came up many times. The rearrangement uses TRBV13 and TRBJ2-7, with D perhaps TRBD1 or TRBD2 (6 bases each). This CDR3 is built from 15 residues. The germline V and J ends were trimmed by 6 bases and 0 bases, with 15 bases remaining between them. In germline, CDR1 is PRHDT, CDR2 FYEKMQ (reference sequence). Here the CDR3 DNA reads TGTGCCAGCAGGCATTCACAGGGACTCTCCTACGAGCAGTACTTC. Protein product: CASRHSQGLSYEQYF.

Ten or more counts support this clonotype. The chain employs TRBV20-1 and TRBJ1-6; D is ambiguous. Per the germline V gene, CDR1 is DFQATT and CDR2 is SNEGSKA (reference sequence). V was trimmed by 0 bases and J by 0 bases, leaving 15 bases between them. CDR3 length: 18 residues. CDR3: CSARDRWPESSYNSPLHF. CDR3 bases: TGCAGTGCTAGAGATCGGTGGCCAGAGAGCTCCTATAATTCACCCCTCCACTTT.